This T cell receptor (beta chain) was sequenced during a study of vaccination effects on CD4 cells after COVID-19. For the study at large: Each participant received a vaccine that was either BNT162b2 or mRNA-1273, given as two doses.

Assay: immunoSEQ multiplex PCR; the TCRdb copy retains only in-frame clones and omits some. Among around 47,000 clones listed, approximately 72% were seen once. Before sequencing, viral peptide pools were used by the ViraFEST assay to expand antigen-specific CD4+ T cells. Subsequent to 10 days of culture, CD4+ T cells were isolated. The person acquired a PCR-confirmed SARS-CoV-2 infection between March and December 2020. As to this clone: Antigen: not known.

The sequences come from CD4+ T cells from PBMCs cultured with a peptide pool, collected before COVID-19 vaccination. The clonotype comes from a human donor who had a prior SARS-CoV-2 infection.

In DNA, the CDR3 is TGTGCCAGCGGATCCGTGGGAGATACGCAGTATTTT. Its protein is CASGSVGDTQYF. This chain links TRBV11-3 with TRBJ2-3; D is uncertain. Germline values: CDR1 SGHNT, CDR2 YENEEA. The V and J ends lost 8 bases and 5 bases respectively, with 11 bases between them. This CDR3 spans 12 amino acids.